The 21 T cell receptor beta chains presented below share a single source sample, sequenced in a study of blood T cells in healthy people across ages. Sample-barcoded 5' priming and a J-beta primer mix drove a second PCR of about 7 to 12 cycles. TCRdb itself ran the 5' RACE reads through MiXCR, one entry per CDR3 protein. The data show fewer than 2,000,000 distinct CDR3 sequences, about 31% seen once. The specimen was blood. These receptors came from a woman aged 25 to 39 in good health.

The genes are TRBV2 and TRBJ1-1; D is uncertain. The V and J ends lost 6 bases and 10 bases respectively, with 18 bases between them. This CDR3 spans 13 amino acids. Germline V gene lookup returns CDR1 SNHLY and CDR2 FYNNEI. The CDR3 DNA is TGTGCCAGCAGGATAGACGCGGGGAATGGAGCTTTCTTT. It specifies CASRIDAGNGAFF.

This clonotype was seen more than once but under ten times. The chain uses TRBV10-3 and TRBJ2-5; 7 bases map to TRBD2. CDR1 is ENHRY and CDR2 is SYGVKD in the germline V gene. J lost 5 bases, V lost 6 bases, and 21 bases had no gene match. This CDR3 region has 18 residues. CDR3 protein: CAISDLVGEGPRSETQYF. As DNA, the CDR3 is TGTGCCATCAGCGATCTCGTGGGGGAGGGTCCCCGGTCGGAGACCCAGTACTTC.

This clonotype was seen more than once but under ten times. The gene calls are TRBV20-1 and TRBJ1-6; 7 bases align to TRBD1. Germline values: CDR1 DFQATT, CDR2 SNEGSKA (reference sequence). The CDR3 has 14 amino acids. V shed 3 bases and J 11 bases; nucleotides not matched to a gene: 10. The CDR3 nucleotides read TGCAGTGCTAGTGAGACAGGGACGGCTCCACCCCTCCACTTT. Translated: CSASETGTAPPLHF.

In its sample, this clonotype was seen many times. The V and J genes are TRBV29-1 and TRBJ2-7, with 9 bases aligning to TRBD1. The length of the CDR3 is 13 residues. CDR1 is SQVTM, CDR2 ANQGSEA, per germline. V lost 8 bases, J lost 1 base, and 6 bases stayed unmatched. The CDR3 protein is CSFRTGVSYEQYF. The CDR3 DNA reads TGCAGCTTCCGGACAGGGGTTTCCTACGAGCAGTACTTC.

This clonotype was recorded a few times. This sequence joins TRBV9 and TRBJ2-6; D unclear. The CDR3 runs to 16 residues. CDR1 and CDR2 (germline): SGDLS, YYNGEE. V was cut by 3 bases and J by 0 bases, with 10 bases left in between. The CDR3 DNA sequence: TGTGCCAGCAGCGAGGGAACCTTCTCTGGGGCCAACGTCCTGACTTTC. As protein: CASSEGTFSGANVLTF.

This chain links TRBV27 with TRBJ2-1; perhaps TRBD1 as D (5 bases). The V end was cut by 7 bases, the J end by 9 bases, with 19 bases between. Germline CDR1 and CDR2: MNHEY and SMNVEV (reference sequence). CDR3 length: 14 residues. CDR3 sequence: CASNPKGWRAEQFF. In DNA form, the CDR3 reads TGTGCCAGCAACCCCAAGGGGTGGCGTGCTGAGCAGTTCTTC.

This clonotype was found a few times. The V call is TRBV5-1, the J call TRBJ2-5; D gene ambiguous. CDR3 size: 14 residues. Germline values: CDR1 SGHRS, CDR2 YFSETQ. The V end was cut by 0 bases, the J end by 5 bases, with 11 bases between. As DNA, the CDR3 is TGCGCCAGCAGCTTGGACACGACCGGGGAGACCCAGTACTTC. This gives the protein CASSLDTTGETQYF.

This clonotype was seen many times. This chain uses TRBV5-4 with TRBJ2-7; 7 nucleotides match TRBD1. V lost 3 bases and J lost 1; bases outside the gene matches: 4. Per germline, CDR1 SGHNT and CDR2 YYREEE (reference sequence). CDR3 length: 14 residues. The CDR3 DNA follows: TGTGCCAGCAGCTCAGGCAGGGGGTCCTACGAGCAGTACTTC. Protein product: CASSSGRGSYEQYF.

V and J are TRBV28 and TRBJ2-1, with a possible D match to TRBD2 (6 bases). V lost 5 bases, J lost 9 bases, and 14 bases lay in between. The CDR3 is 13 residues long. Germline loops: CDR1 MDHEN, CDR2 SYDVKM. CDR3 sequence reads: CASSPGSQVEQFF. The CDR3 nucleotides read TGTGCCAGCAGTCCCGGGAGCCAGGTTGAGCAGTTCTTC.

This clonotype has ten or more counts. Here the CDR3 DNA reads TGCAGCGTTGGGCAGGGGGGCAATCAGCCCCAGCATTTT. It is translated as CSVGQGGNQPQHF. The gene calls are TRBV29-1 and TRBJ1-5, with 7 nucleotides matching TRBD1. V dropped 4 bases and J dropped 2; count of bases not matched to a gene: 2. Germline V lookup: CDR1 SQVTM, CDR2 ANQGSEA. The CDR3 spans 13 residues.

V and J are TRBV27 and TRBJ2-7; maybe TRBD1 (5 bases). CDR1 and CDR2 (germline): MNHEY, SMNVEV (reference sequence). V lost 6 bases and J 3 bases, leaving 12 bases between the germline ends. The CDR3 loop spans 13 amino acids. The CDR3 is CASRLSQGYEQYF. The CDR3 bases are TGTGCCAGCAGGTTAAGTCAGGGCTACGAGCAGTACTTC.

The rearrangement joins TRBV7-6 to TRBJ2-1, with TRBD2 as a possible D gene (7 bases). This CDR3 is built from 14 residues. CDR1 is SGHVS and CDR2 is FNYEAQ in the germline V gene. Deletions cut 7 bases from V and 7 bases from J, with 17 bases between. The CDR3 DNA sequence: TGTGCCAGCACCCTAGGGGGGGCTTGGAATGAGCAGTTCTTC. Translating gives CASTLGGAWNEQFF.

This clonotype was counted a single time. The germline gene is not matched at one end of the junction; a read error may be the cause. The genes are TRBV7-9 and TRBJ2-3, with TRBD1 matching 9 bases. Looked up from germline, CDR1 is SEHNR and CDR2 is FQNEAQ (reference sequence). The CDR3 sequence is 15 residues long. The CDR3 DNA reads TGTGCCAGCAGCCCGCGGACAGGGGTGGCAGATGCGCAGTATTTT. Translating gives CASSPRTGVADAQYF.

In its sample, this clonotype was seen many times. The chain links TRBV7-8 to TRBJ2-3, with a weak D call TRBD1 (6 bases). The CDR3 covers 14 residues. Germline V gene data show CDR1 as SGHVS and CDR2 as FQNEAQ. V was trimmed by 5 bases and J by 2 bases, leaving 11 bases between them. The CDR3 DNA reads TGTGCCAGCAGCCTAGGGACACTCACAGATACGCAGTATTTT. Amino acids: CASSLGTLTDTQYF.

The chain uses TRBV5-1 and TRBJ2-3; unclear D gene. Looked up from germline, CDR1 is SGHRS and CDR2 is YFSETQ. The CDR3 is 15 amino acids. V was cut by 2 bases and J by 0 bases, with 10 bases left in between. The CDR3 coding sequence is TGCGCCAGCAGCTTTACTCCTGGGAGCACAGATACGCAGTATTTT. This sequence encodes CASSFTPGSTDTQYF.

The chain is built from TRBV4-2 and TRBJ2-3; D is possibly TRBD1 (5 bases). With 0 bases removed from V and 0 bases from J, the gap between germline ends came to 10 bases. The CDR3 totals 16 residues. Germline assignment: CDR1 LGHNA and CDR2 YNFKEQ. CDR3 sequence (DNA): TGTGCCAGCAGCCAAGATGGGGCGACTAGCACAGATACGCAGTATTTT. Protein sequence: CASSQDGATSTDTQYF.

This chain uses TRBV7-8 with TRBJ1-5, with D hard to call. CDR1 is SGHVS, CDR2 FQNEAQ, per germline. The V gene lost 1 base and the J gene lost 3 bases, with 16 bases spanning the gap. This CDR3 contains 17 residues. The CDR3 here is CASSLVGLTLTNQPQHF. CDR3 sequence (DNA): TGTGCCAGCAGCTTAGTCGGGCTAACCCTTACCAATCAGCCCCAGCATTTT.

V is TRBV5-1 and J is TRBJ2-1; TRBD2 matches at 10 bases. The CDR3 is 16 amino acids. The trim removed 1 base at V and 10 bases at J, leaving 11 bases unmatched. The V gene's germline CDR1 is SGHRS and CDR2 YFSETQ. CDR3 region: CASSLSLAGVLEEQFF. The CDR3 DNA is TGCGCCAGCAGCTTGAGTCTAGCGGGAGTTCTAGAGGAGCAGTTCTTC. The full variable domain, completed using reference TRBV5-1 and TRBJ2-1, is KAGVTQTPRYLIKTRGQQVTLSCSPISGHRSVSWYQQTPGQGLQFLFEYFSETQRNKGNFPGRFSGRQFSNSRSEMNVSTLELGDSALYLCASSLSLAGVLEEQFFGPGTRLTVL.

The rearrangement uses TRBV27 and TRBJ2-1; tentative D call: TRBD1 (5 bases). V lost 8 bases and J 1 base, leaving 12 bases between the germline ends. Germline V gene data show CDR1 as MNHEY and CDR2 as SMNVEV (reference sequence). The CDR3 is 14 amino acids. The CDR3 DNA reads TGTGCCAGCGGACCGAGGACATCCTACAATGAGCAGTTCTTC. This sequence encodes CASGPRTSYNEQFF.

V gene TRBV12-5 combines with J gene TRBJ2-1; TRBD1 matches at 8 bases. The CDR3 contains 14 residues. Trimming took 1 base from V and 10 from J; bases not matched to a gene: 6. In germline, CDR1 is LGHNT, CDR2 FRNRAP. The DNA for the CDR3 is TGTGCTAGTGGTTTGGACGGACAGGGTTCAGAGCAGTTCTTC. Its protein is CASGLDGQGSEQFF.

V and J are TRBV11-2 and TRBJ1-2; possibly TRBD1 for D (6 bases). Germline V gene lookup returns CDR1 SGHAT and CDR2 FQNNGV. CDR3 length equals 15 residues. Trimming took off 3 bases at V and 4 bases at J, with 15 bases between the two ends. The DNA for the CDR3 is TGTGCCAGCAGCTTCGAACTTACAGGGCCCTATGGCTACACCTTC. This sequence encodes CASSFELTGPYGYTF.